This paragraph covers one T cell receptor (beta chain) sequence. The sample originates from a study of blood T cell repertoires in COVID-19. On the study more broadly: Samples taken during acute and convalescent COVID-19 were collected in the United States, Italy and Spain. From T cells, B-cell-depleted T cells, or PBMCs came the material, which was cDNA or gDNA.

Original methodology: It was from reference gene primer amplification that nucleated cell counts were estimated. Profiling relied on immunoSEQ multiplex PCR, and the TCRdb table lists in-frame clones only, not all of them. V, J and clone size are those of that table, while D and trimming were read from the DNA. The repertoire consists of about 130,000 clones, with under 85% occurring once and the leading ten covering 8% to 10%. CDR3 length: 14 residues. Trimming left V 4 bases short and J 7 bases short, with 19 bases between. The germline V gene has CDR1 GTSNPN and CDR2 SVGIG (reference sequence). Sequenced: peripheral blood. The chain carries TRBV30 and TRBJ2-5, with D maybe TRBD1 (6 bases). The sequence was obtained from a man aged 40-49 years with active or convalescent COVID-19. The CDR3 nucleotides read TGTGCCTGGAAGGGGACACCGGTTGGAATGACCCAGTACTTC. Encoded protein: CAWKGTPVGMTQYF.